The clone carrying this T cell receptor beta chain was picked up one time. Random hexamers were used to reverse transcribe an amount of roughly 0.5 to 1 ug RNA. TCRdb used MiXCR to reprocess the immunoSEQ multiplex PCR reads, holding one entry per CDR3 protein. Of 170,000 or so distinct CDR3 sequences listed, about 96% are singletons. The data were taken from a study of CD8 T cells in Susac syndrome. The germline gives CDR1 MDHEN, CDR2 SYDVKM. The CDR3 is 13 amino acids. V lost 4 bases, J lost 5 bases, and 11 bases lay in between. Material: CD4+ T cells from PBMCs. The chain links TRBV28 to TRBJ2-5; D might be TRBD2 (5 bases). This clonotype was sampled from a human donor with Susac syndrome. The CDR3 DNA follows: TGTGCCAGCAGTTCGAGGGCGTGGGAGACCCAGTACTTC. This translates into CASSSRAWETQYF.